The 14 T cell receptor beta chains reported below all come from one sample, sequenced in a study of graft-versus-host responses after intestinal transplantation. Here immunoSEQ multiplex PCR was the method, and the copy in TCRdb shows in-frame clones only, minus some. The sample has roughly 99,000 clones, about 83% seen once. The sample in question was PBMCs, obtained 255 days after intestinal transplant. All receptors come from a human patient who received an intestinal transplant, so some T cells may come from the graft donor.

This clone has just a few counts. The genes are TRBV10-1 and TRBJ2-7, with D tentatively TRBD1 (5 bases). Trimming left V 6 bases short and J 3 bases short, with 12 bases between. The CDR3 loop spans 13 amino acids. The germline CDR1 and CDR2 sequences are WNHNN and SYGVQD (reference sequence). Written as DNA, the CDR3 is TGCGCCAGCAGGGGGCGCCAGGTCTACGAGCAGTACTTC. Protein: CASRGRQVYEQYF.

The chain recombines TRBV27 with TRBJ2-3; D assignment may be TRBD1 or TRBD2 (5 bases each). The CDR3 has 13 residues. Germline V lookup: CDR1 MNHEY, CDR2 SMNVEV (reference sequence). V gave up 6 bases and J gave up 4 bases, with 11 bases separating them. The CDR3 reads CASRGRRSDTQYF. In nucleotides, the CDR3 is TGTGCCAGCAGGGGACGGAGGTCAGATACGCAGTATTTT.

Of note for this clone: This CDR3 is also generated by other DNA sequences in the sample. The chain couples TRBV5-1 to TRBJ2-5; D ambiguous. The V and J ends lost 4 bases and 2 bases respectively, with 9 bases between them. The germline CDR1 and CDR2 sequences are SGHRS and YFSETQ. This CDR3 is 13 amino acids long. Written as DNA, the CDR3 is TGCGCCAGCAGCCCGGCTGGTCAAGAGACCCAGTACTTC. Translating it yields CASSPAGQETQYF.

The rearrangement uses TRBV14 and TRBJ1-1; the D is unclear. CDR1 is SGHDN, CDR2 FVKESK, per germline. This CDR3 contains 13 residues. V lost 1 base, J lost 2 bases, and 5 bases lay in between. The CDR3 DNA is TGTGCCAGCAGCCAAGCACAAAACACTGAAGCTTTCTTT. Protein sequence: CASSQAQNTEAFF.

CDR3 in DNA: TGTGCCAGCTCACCAAATCCGGGGGACTATGGCTACACCTTC. Translated: CASSPNPGDYGYTF. This rearrangement joins TRBV18 to TRBJ1-2; a weak D match, TRBD1 (5 bases). The CDR3 consists of 14 residues. Trimming cost V 2 bases and J 3 bases, with 10 bases left between them. CDR1 is KGHSH, CDR2 LQKENI, per germline.

The rearrangement links TRBV6-1 to TRBJ2-7; 7 bases agree with TRBD1. The trim removed 6 bases at V and 0 bases at J, leaving 2 bases unmatched. Germline CDR1 MNHNS, CDR2 SASEGT. The CDR3 loop spans 13 amino acids. CDR3 bases: TGTGCCAGCAGCCCAGGGGGCTCCTACGAGCAGTACTTC. As protein: CASSPGGSYEQYF.

CDR3 loop: CASSSPGLAGGTTGELFF. The CDR3 DNA sequence: TGTGCCAGCAGCTCACCGGGACTAGCGGGGGGAACCACCGGGGAGCTGTTTTTT. The chain is built from TRBV11-2 and TRBJ2-2, with 15 positions matching TRBD2. With 4 bases clipped from V and 4 bases from J, the junction kept 7 bases outside the gene matches. The CDR3 covers 18 residues. The germline V gene has CDR1 SGHAT and CDR2 FQNNGV.

This chain uses TRBV5-4 with TRBJ2-7; 10 bases line up with TRBD1. Germline CDR1 and CDR2: SGHNT and YYREEE (reference sequence). V was clipped by 4 bases and J by 2 bases; unmatched bases: 3. The CDR3 contains 14 residues. Written as DNA, the CDR3 is TGTGCCAGCAGCCGGACAGGGGGACCCTACGAGCAGTACGTC. Amino acid sequence: CASSRTGGPYEQYV.

This clone was seen more than once but under ten times. CDR3 DNA sequence: TGTGCCAGCAGTGATAGGGGTTACGAGCAGTACTTC. Its protein is CASSDRGYEQYF. The chain carries TRBV28 and TRBJ2-7; weak D call: TRBD1 (5 bases). CDR3 length equals 12 residues. Trimming removed 5 bases from V and 4 bases from J, with 9 bases in between. CDR1 is MDHEN and CDR2 is SYDVKM in the germline V gene.

The gene calls are TRBV4-3 and TRBJ2-3; D may be TRBD2 (6 bases). Trimming removed 4 bases from V and 9 bases from J, with 23 bases in between. CDR3 length equals 16 residues. Germline CDR1 is LGHNA and CDR2 is YSLEER. CDR3 region: CASSPSSRRDGGTQYF. The CDR3 nucleotides read TGCGCCAGCAGCCCCTCGTCGAGGCGGGATGGGGGAACGCAGTATTTT.

The chain recombines TRBV27 with TRBJ1-2; D not resolved. Germline CDR1 MNHEY, CDR2 SMNVEV (reference sequence). The V end lost 0 bases, the J end lost 0 bases, and 14 bases lay between the germline ends. The CDR3 sequence is 17 residues long. The CDR3 region has the DNA TGTGCCAGCAGTTTATCGGTTGTGGGAGCTGCTAACTATGGCTACACCTTC. Encoded protein: CASSLSVVGAANYGYTF.

V usage is TRBV6-6 and J usage is TRBJ1-1; D may be TRBD1 (6 bases). The length of the CDR3 is 14 residues. V lost 3 bases to trimming and J lost 1 base, with 9 bases between them. Germline loops: CDR1 MNHNY, CDR2 SVGAGI (reference sequence). The CDR3 region is CASSYQDRNTEAFF. CDR3 DNA: TGTGCCAGCAGTTATCAGGACAGGAACACTGAAGCTTTCTTT.

The chain is built from TRBV27 and TRBJ2-3, with 13 positions matching TRBD2. The CDR3 is 18 residues long. Germline CDR1 reads MNHEY; CDR2 reads SMNVEV (reference sequence). The J segment lost 4 bases and the V segment lost 5 bases, leaving 12 bases of the junction unmatched. DNA for the CDR3: TGTGCCAGCAGTCCCGGACTAGCGGGGGTTGAGTTGGCAGATACGCAGTATTTT. As protein: CASSPGLAGVELADTQYF.

The chain carries TRBV6-1 and TRBJ2-3; D remains ambiguous. With 2 bases removed from V and 0 bases from J, the gap between germline ends came to 9 bases. This CDR3 region has 15 residues. The germline gives CDR1 MNHNS, CDR2 SASEGT. The chain's CDR3 is CASSESLGSTDTQYF. For the CDR3, the DNA is TGTGCCAGCAGTGAAAGTTTGGGTAGCACAGATACGCAGTATTTT.